The rows below give T cell receptor beta chains drawn from one sample of a study of post-analysis software for immune sequencing data. TCRdb itself ran the PCR reads through MiXCR, one entry per CDR3 protein. The repertoire holds some 890,000 distinct CDR3 sequences, with roughly 58% as singletons. The material sequenced was blood. The receptors were sampled from a girl between 10 and 17 years old with multiple sclerosis. Each CDR3 is given without its conserved first and last residue. A D gene is named only where the DNA matches it firmly. Not every row has a clone size; where given, it reads once, few, many or a size class.

d_call,v_call,clone_size,j_call,cdr3_aa
.,TRBV15,.,TRBJ1-1,ATSRDKWGTEAF
TRBD2,TRBV7-3,few,TRBJ2-1,ASSPETSLEQF
.,TRBV7-2,.,TRBJ1-1,ASSWLRAMNTEAF
.,TRBV7-9,.,TRBJ1-2,ASSEVGGEDGYT
TRBD2,TRBV20-1,.,TRBJ2-5,SASTRGAQETQY
TRBD2,TRBV20-1,few,TRBJ2-1,SARADLAGVNNEQF
TRBD2,TRBV30,.,TRBJ2-1,AWAGGNEQF
.,TRBV20-1,few,TRBJ2-7,SARAHRDEQY
TRBD2,TRBV6-2/TRBV6-3,.,TRBJ2-5,AGSYSGVRGEQY
.,TRBV20-1,.,TRBJ2-3,SARVASDTQY
TRBD2,TRBV3-1,once,TRBJ2-1,ASSRLAGAPNEQF
.,TRBV5-1,.,TRBJ2-2,ASSQDPGFTGELF
.,TRBV10-3,once,.,AAGGVETQY
TRBD1,TRBV5-6,once,.,ASSRTGNRYEQY
.,TRBV4-1,once,TRBJ1-5,ASSPGEGIFSNQPQH
TRBD2,TRBV6-1,.,TRBJ2-3,ASSAFSGISTDTQY
TRBD1,TRBV12-3/TRBV12-4,.,.,ASSLALGQNYEQY
.,TRBV11-1,.,.,ASSLTSGLDGTRDIYNEQY
.,TRBV6-1,.,TRBJ1-5,ASIQKGTGVVQPQH
.,TRBV5-1,once,TRBJ2-6,ASSLGEALSGANVLT
TRBD1,TRBV11-2,.,TRBJ1-1,ASSSDRGAEAF
TRBD1,TRBV20-1,.,TRBJ2-3,SASLVGQHTDTQY
TRBD1,TRBV20-1,few,TRBJ1-1,SARLKGARTEAF
TRBD2,TRBV3-1,.,TRBJ2-3,ASSPPGTSRSTDTQY